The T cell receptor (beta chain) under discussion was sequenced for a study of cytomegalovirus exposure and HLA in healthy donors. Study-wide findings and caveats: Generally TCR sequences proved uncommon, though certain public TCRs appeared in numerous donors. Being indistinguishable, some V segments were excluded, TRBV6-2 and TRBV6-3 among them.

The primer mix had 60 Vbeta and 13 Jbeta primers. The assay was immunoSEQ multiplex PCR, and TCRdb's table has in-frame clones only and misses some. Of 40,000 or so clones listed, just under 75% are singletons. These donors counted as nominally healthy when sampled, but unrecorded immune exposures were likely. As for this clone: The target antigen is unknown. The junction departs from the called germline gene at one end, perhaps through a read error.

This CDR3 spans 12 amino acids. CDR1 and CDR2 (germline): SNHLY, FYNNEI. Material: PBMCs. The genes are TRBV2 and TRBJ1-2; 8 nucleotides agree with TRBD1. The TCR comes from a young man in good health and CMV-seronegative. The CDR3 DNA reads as TGTGCCAGCACCCCAGGACAGGGAGGCTCGGTGTTC. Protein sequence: CASTPGQGGSVF.